This TCR beta chain came from a study of T cells in Graves' hyperthyroidism and ophthalmopathy. What was amplified from RNA transcripts were TCR beta CDR3 regions. The TCR CDR3 first-round RT-PCR relied on the HTBI primer set. TCRdb re-derived calls from the multiplex PCR reads in MiXCR, one entry per CDR3 protein. The profile covers 500,000 to 750,000 distinct CDR3 sequences, with 15% to 19% appearing a single time and around 6.6% taken by the ten largest. This clonotype was seen only a few times. Looked up from germline, CDR1 is KGHSH and CDR2 is LQKENI. The CDR3 is made up of 14 amino acids. With 2 bases clipped from V and 4 bases from J, the junction kept 4 bases outside the gene matches.

V usage is TRBV18 and J usage is TRBJ1-2; 7 bases match TRBD1. Sequencing was carried out using blood. This TCR was recovered from a woman between 25 and 40 years old with Graves' hyperthyroidism. The CDR3 region is CASSPGTVSYGYTF. CDR3 coding DNA: TGTGCCAGCTCACCAGGGACAGTCAGCTATGGCTACACCTTC. Drawing the rest from reference TRBV18 and TRBJ1-2, the complete variable domain is NAGVMQNPRHLVRRRGQEARLRCSPMKGHSHVYWYRQLPEEGLKFMVYLQKENIIDESGMPKERFSAEFPKEGPSILRIQQVVRGDSAAYFCASSPGTVSYGYTFGSGTRLTVV.